The following is a TCR beta chain sequence with its context. This entry is derived from a study of blood T cells in healthy people across ages. A second PCR of 7 to 11 cycles used a sample-barcoded 5' primer and a J-beta primer mix. TCRdb passed the 5' RACE reads through MiXCR, listing each CDR3 protein once. Of over a million distinct CDR3 sequences in the sample, approximately 26% were seen once. Looked up from germline, CDR1 is MNHEY and CDR2 is SMNVEV (reference sequence). The CDR3 has 15 amino acids. Trimming took off 6 bases at V and 0 bases at J, with 12 bases between the two ends. This sample also belongs to another study, concerning T cells of mothers and their children.

The receptor was derived from a girl aged 2-10 years in good health. Sequenced input: blood. The rearrangement uses TRBV27 and TRBJ1-5; D perhaps matches TRBD1 (5 bases). CDR3 region: CASRPGAYSNQPQHF. Written as DNA, the CDR3 is TGTGCCAGCAGGCCCGGGGCCTATAGCAATCAGCCCCAGCATTTT.